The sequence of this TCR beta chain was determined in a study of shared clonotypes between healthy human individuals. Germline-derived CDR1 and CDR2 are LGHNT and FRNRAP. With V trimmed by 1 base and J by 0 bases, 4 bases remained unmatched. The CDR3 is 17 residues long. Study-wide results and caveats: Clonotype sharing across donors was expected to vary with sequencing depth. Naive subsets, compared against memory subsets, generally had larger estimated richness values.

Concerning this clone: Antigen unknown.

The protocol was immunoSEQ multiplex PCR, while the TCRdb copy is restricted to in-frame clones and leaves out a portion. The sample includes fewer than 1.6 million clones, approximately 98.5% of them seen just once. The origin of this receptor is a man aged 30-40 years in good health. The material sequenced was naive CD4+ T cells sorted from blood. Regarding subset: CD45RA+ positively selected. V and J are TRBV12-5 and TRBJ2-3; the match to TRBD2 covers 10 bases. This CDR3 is CASGLGLLAGSTDTQYF. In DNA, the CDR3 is TGTGCTAGTGGTTTGGGATTACTAGCGGGAAGCACAGATACGCAGTATTTT. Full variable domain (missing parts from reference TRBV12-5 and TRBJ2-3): DARVTQTPRHKVTEMGQEVTMRCQPILGHNTVFWYRQTMMQGLELLAYFRNRAPLDDSGMPKDRFSAEMPDATLATLKIQPSEPRDSAVYFCASGLGLLAGSTDTQYFGPGTRLTVL.